A selection of T cell receptor beta chains follows, all from one sample in a study of blood T cells in healthy people across ages. In TCRdb, the 5' RACE reads were re-called with MiXCR into one record per CDR3 protein. The sample lists hundreds of thousands of distinct CDR3 sequences; around 34% were seen once. The sample taken for sequencing was blood. These receptors were collected from a man between 18 and 35 years old in good health. The CDR3 runs from the conserved cysteine through the conserved F or W. D genes are given only for firm matches. Rows give clone size only sometimes, using once, few, many, or a class for an expanded clone.

V gene,J gene,clone size,D gene,CDR3 protein
TRBV9,TRBJ2-5,NA,TRBD1,CASSVGQGLLETQYF
TRBV11-2,TRBJ2-1,few,TRBD2,CASSLDLSRGGWYNEQFF
TRBV7-6,TRBJ2-1,NA,NA,CASSKGGGPVNEQFF
TRBV6-2/TRBV6-3,TRBJ1-5,once,NA,CASGLVQTLFNQPQHF
TRBV28,TRBJ1-4,NA,NA,CASSSPRGGQGKEKLFF
TRBV14,TRBJ1-2,NA,TRBD1,CASSQEAQGGGYTF
TRBV6-5,TRBJ2-2,few,NA,CASSSGTNTGELFF
TRBV4-3,TRBJ2-5,NA,TRBD1,CASSQDACGTEETQYF
TRBV27,TRBJ2-4,many,TRBD1,CASSPGQGNIQYF
TRBV6-5,TRBJ2-1,few,NA,CASSRLLALENNEQFF
TRBV20-1,TRBJ1-1,NA,TRBD1,CSAGPDRAHKQAFF
TRBV18,TRBJ2-7,few,NA,CASSPGPSDEQYF
TRBV24-1,TRBJ2-1,many,NA,CATSDSAYNEQFF
TRBV12-3/TRBV12-4,TRBJ1-4,NA,NA,CASRLGTRWEKLFF
TRBV6-1,TRBJ1-6,NA,NA,CASMGGIGLNSPLHF
TRBV20-1,TRBJ1-5,few,TRBD1,CSAPDRGNQPQHF
TRBV4-1,NA,once,NA,CASSQEWGRAEQYF
TRBV12-3/TRBV12-4,TRBJ1-2,many,NA,CASSLPRGPRGYTF
TRBV5-1,TRBJ2-3,few,TRBD2,CASSSTLAGGPHTQYF
TRBV7-2,TRBJ2-3,few,TRBD2,CASSQRASGGPTDTQYF
TRBV12-5,TRBJ2-3,NA,NA,CASGLGTDNTDTQYF
TRBV7-9,TRBJ2-4,NA,TRBD2,CASSYSGGLAKNIQYF
TRBV5-1,TRBJ2-1,many,TRBD2,CVSGGPVDEQFF
TRBV5-1,TRBJ1-1,NA,NA,CASSIGSGLGTEAFF
TRBV5-1,TRBJ2-5,few,NA,CASSERLGTETQYF
TRBV27,TRBJ1-1,NA,NA,CASSSPVGDTEAFF
TRBV20-1,TRBJ2-5,many,TRBD2,CSARTSGGETQYF
TRBV5-1,TRBJ2-6,few,NA,CASSLYGTESSGANVLTF
TRBV29-1,TRBJ2-7,NA,NA,CSVTGELDYEQYF
TRBV12-3/TRBV12-4,TRBJ2-1,few,TRBD1,CASSLLQGARGNEQFF
TRBV11-2,TRBJ2-5,few,TRBD1,CASSPWDRVTTEYF
TRBV6-2/TRBV6-3,TRBJ1-5,NA,TRBD1,CASGDRDRGRRGQPQHF
TRBV20-1,TRBJ2-7,NA,NA,CSAEAGTGYEQYF
TRBV29-1,TRBJ2-5,few,TRBD2,CSALAGVQETQYF
TRBV2,NA,NA,NA,CATQLPQRETQYF
TRBV7-9,TRBJ2-3,NA,NA,CASNRGAERTDTQYF
TRBV12-3/TRBV12-4,TRBJ2-1,NA,TRBD1,CAIWTGRGLEQFF
TRBV7-9,TRBJ1-1,NA,NA,CASSLGLGSAGNTEAFF
TRBV15,TRBJ2-2,NA,NA,CATSRVTNTGELFF
TRBV9,TRBJ1-2,many,NA,CASSPISHGYTF
TRBV29-1,TRBJ2-6,NA,NA,CSAIGSGANVLTF
TRBV7-2,TRBJ1-2,NA,NA,CASNNRQKANYGYTF
TRBV7-2,TRBJ1-5,NA,NA,CASSDWVGANQPQHF
TRBV5-1,TRBJ1-2,few,TRBD1,CASSTSGTGIENGYTF
TRBV20-1,TRBJ2-1,many,TRBD2,CSAPLAGSSYNEQFF
TRBV10-3,TRBJ1-5,many,NA,CAISEGLGANQPQHF
TRBV6-1,TRBJ2-3,NA,NA,CASSEGPESTDTQYF
TRBV7-9,TRBJ1-5,NA,TRBD1,CASSGQGRVDQPQHF
TRBV12-3/TRBV12-4,TRBJ2-2,few,TRBD2,CASSPGGLAGGGELFF
TRBV11-2,TRBJ1-1,NA,TRBD1,CASSPGTGGRSFF
TRBV4-1,NA,NA,TRBD1,CASSHPPGQGSSYNEQYF
TRBV4-1,TRBJ2-6,many,NA,CASSRREAGANVLTF
TRBV7-2,TRBJ2-2,few,TRBD1,CASSRRDRVDTGELFF
TRBV12-3/TRBV12-4,TRBJ1-3,NA,NA,CASSPGSGNTIYF